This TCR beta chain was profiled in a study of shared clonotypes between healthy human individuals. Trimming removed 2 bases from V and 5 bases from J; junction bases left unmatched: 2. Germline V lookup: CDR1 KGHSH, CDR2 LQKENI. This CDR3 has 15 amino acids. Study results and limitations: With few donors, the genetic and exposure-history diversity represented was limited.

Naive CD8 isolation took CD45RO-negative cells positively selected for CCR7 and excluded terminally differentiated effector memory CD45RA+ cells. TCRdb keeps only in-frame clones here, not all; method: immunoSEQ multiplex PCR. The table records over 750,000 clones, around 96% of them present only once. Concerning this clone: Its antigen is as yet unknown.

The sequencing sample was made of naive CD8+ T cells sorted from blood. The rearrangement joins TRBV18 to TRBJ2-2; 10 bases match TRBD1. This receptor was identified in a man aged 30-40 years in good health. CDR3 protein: CASSPRDRGTGELFF. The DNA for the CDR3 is TGTGCCAGCTCACCAAGGGACAGGGGTACCGGGGAGCTGTTTTTT.